The clone carrying this TCR beta chain was seen a handful of times. This sample stems from a study of T cells after yellow fever vaccination. Trimming removed 0 bases from V and 4 bases from J, with 19 bases in between. Per germline, CDR1 SGHDT and CDR2 YYEEEE. CDR3 length: 17 residues. TCRdb re-derived calls from the 5' RACE reads in MiXCR, one entry per CDR3 protein. Of 40,000 to 50,000 distinct CDR3 sequences listed, more than 6% were seen once; the top ten hold 8% to 13%. The specimen comprised PBMCs, either bulk or a sorted T-cell subset (CD4+, CD8+, memory, or dextramer-sorted; not recorded which), sampled 45 days after the yellow fever booster vaccination. The clonotype originates from a man aged 30-40 years who received the YFV17D yellow fever vaccine. The rearrangement links TRBV5-6 to TRBJ1-1; a possible D gene is TRBD1 (6 bases). The CDR3 is CASSLGPRGAIGTEAFF. As DNA, the CDR3 is TGTGCCAGCAGCTTGGGTCCGAGGGGGGCCATAGGCACTGAAGCTTTCTTT.